The present T cell receptor beta chain was sequenced within a study of CD8+ T cells in alopecia areata. RNA extraction and reverse transcription yielded cDNA as sequencing template. The repertoire was sequenced with immunoSEQ multiplex PCR; TCRdb's copy has only in-frame clones and lacks some. The table shows roughly 180,000 clones, with roughly 50% occurring only once. The treatment is: oral pan-JAK inhibitor, 5-10 mg twice daily. The receptor was derived from a human donor with alopecia areata. The sequencing used CD8+ T cells sorted from blood, collected at week 24, from a patient treated with tofacitinib.

The CDR3 DNA reads as TGTGCCAGCAGTAGGGGGAGAACTTACGAGCAGTACTTC. It is translated as CASSRGRTYEQYF. This chain uses TRBV2 with TRBJ2-7; TRBD1 might be the D (6 bases). The CDR3 runs 13 residues. Trimming took off 5 bases at V and 4 bases at J, with 12 bases between the two ends. Germline V gene lookup returns CDR1 SNHLY and CDR2 FYNNEI.